This T cell receptor (beta chain) was retrieved from a study of T cells expressing NK-cell markers. Germline V CDR1 and CDR2: SQVTM, ANQGSEA. This CDR3 is built from 12 residues. TCRdb re-called the 5' RACE reads and shows each CDR3 protein once, DNA omitted. The table for this sample gives some 340,000 distinct CDR3 sequences. Material: blood T cells: a sorted CD56 or NKG2C T cell subset, CD4+ or CD8+ T cells, or bulk PBMC T cells (not recorded which). This TCR was recovered from a man aged 18 to 70 in good health. The chain carries TRBV29-1 and TRBJ1-1; TCRdb designates TRBD1, a call that cannot be tested without DNA. This CDR3 reads CSALKTGAEAFF.